The 22 T cell receptor beta chains below all came from one sample that was sequenced in a study of OX40 agonist ivuxolimab in advanced cancers. TCRdb's copy holds only in-frame clones and misses some; the assay was immunoSEQ multiplex PCR. Here the sample spans approximately 23,000 clones, roughly nine tenths being singletons. Specimen: CD4+ or CD8+ T cells sorted from blood, collected in a trial of the OX40 agonist ivuxolimab. The source is an adult with an advanced solid tumor such as melanoma, head and neck, liver or kidney cancer.

The chain carries TRBV27 and TRBJ1-1; 11 bases match TRBD1. The CDR3 spans 14 residues. The germline CDR1 and CDR2 sequences are MNHEY and SMNVEV (reference sequence). J was trimmed by 4 bases and V by 3 bases; bases with no gene match: 1. The DNA of the CDR3 is TGTGCCAGCAGTTTGGGACAGGGGGGCACTGAAGCTTTCTTT. Translating gives CASSLGQGGTEAFF.

This clone was seen only once. The chain is built from TRBV6-1 and TRBJ2-7, with D perhaps matching TRBD2 (6 bases). V was clipped by 3 bases and J by 5 bases, with 14 bases between them. Germline values: CDR1 MNHNS, CDR2 SASEGT. The CDR3 extends over 14 amino acids. The CDR3 DNA reads TGTGCCAGCAGTGATCTGGGCAGGGAGGACGAGCAGTACTTC. It translates to CASSDLGREDEQYF.

The chain employs TRBV4-1 and TRBJ2-1; a possible D gene is TRBD2 (6 bases). The germline gives CDR1 MGHRA, CDR2 YSYEKL. The length of the CDR3 is 16 residues. The V end was cut by 1 base, the J end by 4 bases, with 14 bases between. The CDR3: CASSQVGRTKYNEQFF. In nucleotides, the CDR3 is TGCGCCAGCAGCCAAGTGGGTAGGACTAAATACAATGAGCAGTTCTTC.

The chain has TRBV7-9 and TRBJ2-1, with D maybe TRBD2 (5 bases). The germline V gene has CDR1 SEHNR and CDR2 FQNEAQ (reference sequence). V lost 3 bases and J 8 bases, leaving 5 bases between the germline ends. This CDR3 has 11 residues. CDR3 region: CASSFGDEQFF. The CDR3 DNA is TGTGCCAGCAGCTTCGGGGATGAGCAGTTCTTC.

This sequence joins TRBV11-3 and TRBJ2-5; TRBD1 aligns across 8 bases. Germline V gene data show CDR1 as SGHNT and CDR2 as YENEEA. The CDR3 covers 15 residues. The V segment lost 4 bases and the J segment 5 bases; nucleotides outside the gene matches: 9. The CDR3 bases are TGTGCCAGCAGCTCATCGACAGGGGTTTTGGAGACCCAGTACTTC. It yields the protein CASSSSTGVLETQYF.

CDR3 loop: CASRSRGRWLMNTEAFF. CDR3 sequence (DNA): TGTGCCAGCAGGTCCAGGGGGCGTTGGTTAATGAACACTGAAGCTTTCTTT. V is TRBV28 and J is TRBJ1-1; 8 bases align to TRBD1. CDR3 length: 17 amino acids. V was pared by 6 bases and J by 0 bases, with 12 bases of the junction left unmatched. The germline V gene has CDR1 MDHEN and CDR2 SYDVKM.

This clone was counted once. J is TRBJ1-2 and V is TRBV19, with unresolved D. The CDR3 totals 13 residues. Germline CDR1 LNHDA, CDR2 SQIVND (reference sequence). V lost 4 bases to trimming and J lost 2 bases, with 8 bases between them. CDR3 DNA sequence: TGTGCCAGTAGTAAGGGTACCAACTATGGCTACACCTTC. This codes for CASSKGTNYGYTF.

This sequence joins TRBV7-9 and TRBJ2-7; D may be TRBD1 or TRBD2 (5 bases each). With 2 bases removed from V and 0 bases from J, the gap between germline ends came to 14 bases. CDR3 size: 16 residues. Germline CDR1 is SEHNR and CDR2 is FQNEAQ (reference sequence). As DNA, the CDR3 is TGTGCCAGCAGCTTATGGGGACGGGTTAGCTCCTACGAGCAGTACTTC. Protein sequence: CASSLWGRVSSYEQYF.

The chain recombines TRBV28 with TRBJ2-1; D call uncertain. The CDR3 contains 15 residues. Germline V gives CDR1 MDHEN, CDR2 SYDVKM. The V gene lost 5 bases and the J gene lost 5 bases, with 16 bases spanning the gap. CDR3 in DNA: TGTGCCAGCAGTCCTGACCTACTCGCGAACAATGAGCAGTTCTTC. Translating it yields CASSPDLLANNEQFF.

This chain's CDR3 is CASSLAGGRETQYF. In DNA form, the CDR3 reads TGTGCCAGCAGTTTAGCGGGAGGGCGGGAGACCCAGTACTTC. The chain is built from TRBV27 and TRBJ2-5, with 9 bases that match TRBD2. CDR1 and CDR2 from the germline V gene are MNHEY and SMNVEV (reference sequence). The CDR3 totals 14 residues. J lost 5 bases, V lost 2 bases, and 3 bases had no gene match.

In its sample, this clone was seen once. The genes are TRBV5-8 and TRBJ1-2; D not certain. The CDR3 covers 13 residues. Germline-derived CDR1 and CDR2 are SGHTS and YDEGEE. Between the trimmed V and J ends, which lost 1 base and 4 bases, there was a span of 8 bases. CDR3: CASSLSTFYGYTF. The CDR3 coding sequence is TGTGCCAGCAGCTTGTCCACATTCTATGGCTACACCTTC.

This clone appeared once. The V gene is TRBV15, the J gene TRBJ2-2, with TRBD1 matching over 8 bases. This CDR3 has 14 residues. In germline, CDR1 is LNHNV, CDR2 YYDKDF (reference sequence). V shed 8 bases, J shed 7 bases, and the junction held 9 bases outside the gene matches. The CDR3 DNA follows: TGTGCCACCGGACAGGGTAATCGATACGGGGAGCTGTTTTTT. This translates into CATGQGNRYGELFF. The variable domain in full, completed from reference TRBV15 and TRBJ2-2, reads DAMVIQNPRYQVTQFGKPVTLSCSQTLNHNVMYWYQQKSSQAPKLLFHYYDKDFNNEADTPDNFQSRRPNTSFCFLDIRSPGLGDTAMYLCATGQGNRYGELFFGEGSRLTVL.

The chain recombines TRBV27 with TRBJ1-1, with D perhaps matching TRBD1 (5 bases). CDR3 length: 13 amino acids. CDR1 is MNHEY, CDR2 SMNVEV, per germline (reference sequence). V was cut by 6 bases and J by 6 bases, with 14 bases left in between. The CDR3 sequence is CASSYGGDAEAFF. CDR3 in DNA: TGTGCCAGCAGCTACGGGGGGGACGCTGAAGCTTTCTTT.

The gene calls are TRBV18 and TRBJ2-1, with D tentatively TRBD2 (7 bases). The CDR3 sequence is 15 residues long. Germline values: CDR1 KGHSH, CDR2 LQKENI. V gave up 0 bases and J gave up 2 bases, with 8 bases separating them. The chain's CDR3 is CASSPPGGPYNEQFF. DNA for the CDR3: TGTGCCAGCTCACCACCCGGGGGGCCCTACAATGAGCAGTTCTTC.

The rearrangement uses TRBV7-9 and TRBJ2-7; D possibly corresponds to TRBD1 (6 bases). Trimming cost V 9 bases and J 1 base, with 13 bases left between them. Germline V gene data show CDR1 as SEHNR and CDR2 as FQNEAQ (reference sequence). This CDR3 spans 13 amino acids. CDR3 amino acids: CASTRDISYEQYF. CDR3 bases: TGTGCCAGTACCCGGGACATTTCCTACGAGCAGTACTTC.

The chain uses TRBV29-1 and TRBJ2-3, with D unclear. The germline V gene has CDR1 SQVTM and CDR2 ANQGSEA. The CDR3 has 10 amino acids. V shed 3 bases and J shed 3 bases, with 1 base lying between them. CDR3 residues: CSVETDTQYF. In DNA form, the CDR3 reads TGCAGCGTTGAGACAGATACGCAGTATTTT.

The CDR3 nucleotides read TGCGCCAGCAGCCAAGGGACTTCACCCTACAATGAGCAGTTCTTC. Its translation: CASSQGTSPYNEQFF. The chain links TRBV4-3 to TRBJ2-1; a possible D gene is TRBD2 (5 bases). The V gene's germline CDR1 is LGHNA and CDR2 YSLEER. The V and J ends lost 1 base and 2 bases respectively, with 9 bases between them. This CDR3 is 15 amino acids long.

This rearrangement joins TRBV9 to TRBJ2-1, with D possibly matching TRBD1 (5 bases). Trimming left V 1 base short and J 7 bases short, with 12 bases between. Germline V gene data show CDR1 as SGDLS and CDR2 as YYNGEE. The CDR3 length is 14 residues. This CDR3 reads CASSVFGQPNEQFF. CDR3 bases: TGTGCCAGCAGCGTATTTGGACAACCAAATGAGCAGTTCTTC.

V and J are TRBV27 and TRBJ1-3; possibly TRBD1 for D (5 bases). The CDR3 sequence is 14 residues long. The germline gives CDR1 MNHEY, CDR2 SMNVEV (reference sequence). Between the trimmed V and J ends, which lost 6 bases and 4 bases, there was a span of 13 bases. The CDR3: CASSFGGTGNTIYF. CDR3 DNA sequence: TGTGCCAGCAGCTTTGGGGGTACCGGAAACACCATATATTTT.

The chain links TRBV7-9 to TRBJ1-2; D gene unclear. Trimming shortened V by 1 base and J by 5 bases, and 11 bases separated the two germline ends. This CDR3 contains 14 residues. Germline assignment: CDR1 SEHNR and CDR2 FQNEAQ (reference sequence). Here the CDR3 reads CASSLVGSTYGYTF. As DNA, the CDR3 is TGTGCCAGCAGCTTAGTGGGCAGTACTTATGGCTACACCTTC.

The chain links TRBV6-6 to TRBJ1-1; no reliable D call. Between the trimmed V and J ends, which lost 6 bases and 0 bases, there was a span of 8 bases. Germline CDR1 is MNHNY and CDR2 is SVGAGI (reference sequence). The CDR3 has 13 residues. The CDR3 nucleotides read TGTGCCAGCAGCCTCTCGATGAACACTGAAGCTTTCTTT. It encodes CASSLSMNTEAFF.

J is TRBJ2-2 and V is TRBV25-1; possibly TRBD2 for D (6 bases). The CDR3 contains 17 residues. Trimming cost V 3 bases and J 0 bases, with 14 bases left between them. Germline V gene lookup returns CDR1 MGHDK and CDR2 SYGVNS. CDR3 region: CASSDWVRGANTGELFF. CDR3 nucleotides: TGTGCCAGCAGTGATTGGGTGCGGGGCGCGAACACCGGGGAGCTGTTTTTT.